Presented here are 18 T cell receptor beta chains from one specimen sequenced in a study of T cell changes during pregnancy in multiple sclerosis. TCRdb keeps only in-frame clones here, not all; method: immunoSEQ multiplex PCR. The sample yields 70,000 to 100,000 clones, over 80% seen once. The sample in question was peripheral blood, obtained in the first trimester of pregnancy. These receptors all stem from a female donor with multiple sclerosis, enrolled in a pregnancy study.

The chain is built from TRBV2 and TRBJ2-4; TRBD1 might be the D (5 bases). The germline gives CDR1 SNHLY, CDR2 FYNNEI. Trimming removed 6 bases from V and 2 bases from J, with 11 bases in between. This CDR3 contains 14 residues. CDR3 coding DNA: TGTGCCAGCAGGTTCAGGGTCTCCAAAAACATTCAGTACTTC. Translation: CASRFRVSKNIQYF.

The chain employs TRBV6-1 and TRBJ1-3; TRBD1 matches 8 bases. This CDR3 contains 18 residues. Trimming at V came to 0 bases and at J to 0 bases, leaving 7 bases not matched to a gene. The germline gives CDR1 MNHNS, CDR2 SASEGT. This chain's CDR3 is CASSEAGDRIVSGNTIYF. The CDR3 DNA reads TGTGCCAGCAGTGAAGCAGGGGACAGGATCGTCTCTGGAAACACCATATATTTT.

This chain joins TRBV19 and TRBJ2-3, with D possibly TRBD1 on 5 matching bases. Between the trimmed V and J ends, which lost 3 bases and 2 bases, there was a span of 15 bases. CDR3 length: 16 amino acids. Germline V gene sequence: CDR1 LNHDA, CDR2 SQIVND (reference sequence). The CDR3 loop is CASSIRPQAATDTQYF. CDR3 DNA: TGTGCCAGTAGTATCCGGCCACAGGCAGCCACAGATACGCAGTATTTT.

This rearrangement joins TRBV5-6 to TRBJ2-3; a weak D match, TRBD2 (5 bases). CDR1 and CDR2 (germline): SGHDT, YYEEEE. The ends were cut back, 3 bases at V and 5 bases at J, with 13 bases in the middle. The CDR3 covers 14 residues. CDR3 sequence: CASSSPSLGDTQYF. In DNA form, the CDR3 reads TGTGCCAGCAGCTCCCCTAGCTTGGGAGATACGCAGTATTTT.

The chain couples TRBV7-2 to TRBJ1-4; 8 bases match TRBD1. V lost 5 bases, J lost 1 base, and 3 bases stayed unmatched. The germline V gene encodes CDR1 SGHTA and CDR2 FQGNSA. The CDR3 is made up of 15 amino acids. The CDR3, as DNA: TGTGCCAGCAGCCGTGACAGGGGAACTAATGAAAAACTGTTTTTT. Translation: CASSRDRGTNEKLFF.

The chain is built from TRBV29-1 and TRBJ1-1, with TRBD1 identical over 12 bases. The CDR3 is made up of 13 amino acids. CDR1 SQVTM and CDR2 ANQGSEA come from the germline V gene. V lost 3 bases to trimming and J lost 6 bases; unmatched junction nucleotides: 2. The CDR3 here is CSVEGQGASEAFF. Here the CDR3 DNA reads TGCAGCGTTGAGGGACAGGGGGCGTCTGAAGCTTTCTTT. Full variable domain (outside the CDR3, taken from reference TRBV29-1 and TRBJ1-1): SAVISQKPSRDICQRGTSLTIQCQVDSQVTMMFWYRQQPGQSLTLIATANQGSEATYESGFVIDKFPISRPNLTFSTLTVSNMSPEDSSIYLCSVEGQGASEAFFGQGTRLTVV.

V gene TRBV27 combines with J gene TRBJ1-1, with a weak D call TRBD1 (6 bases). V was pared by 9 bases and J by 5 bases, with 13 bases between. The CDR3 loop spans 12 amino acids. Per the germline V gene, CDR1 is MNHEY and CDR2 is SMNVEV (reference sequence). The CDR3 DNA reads TGTGCCAGTGGGGGCGGGGGAACTGAAGCTTTCTTT. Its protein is CASGGGGTEAFF.

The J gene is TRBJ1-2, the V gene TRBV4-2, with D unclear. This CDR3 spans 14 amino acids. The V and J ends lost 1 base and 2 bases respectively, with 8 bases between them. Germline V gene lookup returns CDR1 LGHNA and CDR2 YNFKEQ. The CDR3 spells CASSQGGLNYGYTF. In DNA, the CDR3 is TGTGCCAGCAGCCAAGGAGGGCTGAACTATGGCTACACCTTC.

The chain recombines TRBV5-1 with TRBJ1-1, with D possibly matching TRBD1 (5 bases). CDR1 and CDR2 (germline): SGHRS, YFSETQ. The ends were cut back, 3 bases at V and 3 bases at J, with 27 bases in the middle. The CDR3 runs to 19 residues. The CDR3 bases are TGCGCCAGCAGCTCTCACGCCGGAATGGGTACGAAAGGGGACACTGAAGCTTTCTTT. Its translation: CASSSHAGMGTKGDTEAFF.

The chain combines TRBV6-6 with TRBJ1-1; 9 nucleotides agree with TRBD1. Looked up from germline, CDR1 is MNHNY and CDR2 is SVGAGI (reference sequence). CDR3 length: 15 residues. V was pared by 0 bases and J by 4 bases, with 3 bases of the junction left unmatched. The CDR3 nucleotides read TGTGCCAGCAGTTACTCGGGACAGGGCGGCACTGAAGCTTTCTTT. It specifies CASSYSGQGGTEAFF.

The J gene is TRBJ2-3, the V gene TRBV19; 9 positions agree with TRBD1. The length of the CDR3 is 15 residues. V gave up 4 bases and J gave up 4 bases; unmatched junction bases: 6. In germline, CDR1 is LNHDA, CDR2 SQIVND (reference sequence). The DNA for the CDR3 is TGTGCCAGTAGTACGGGACAGGGCCTCGCAGATACGCAGTATTTT. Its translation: CASSTGQGLADTQYF.

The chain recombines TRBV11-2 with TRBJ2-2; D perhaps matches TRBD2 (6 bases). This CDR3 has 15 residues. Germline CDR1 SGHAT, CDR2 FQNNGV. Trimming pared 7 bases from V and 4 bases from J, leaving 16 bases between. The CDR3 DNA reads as TGTGCCAGCACCCCCCGGTGGCGGGGCACCGGGGAGCTGTTTTTT. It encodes CASTPRWRGTGELFF.

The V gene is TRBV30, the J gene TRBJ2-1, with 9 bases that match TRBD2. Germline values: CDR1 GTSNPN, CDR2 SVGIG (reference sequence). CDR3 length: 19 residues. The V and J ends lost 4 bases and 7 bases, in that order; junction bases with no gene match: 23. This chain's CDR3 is CAWIVRGNRAGGPRNEQFF. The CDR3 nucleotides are TGTGCCTGGATAGTCAGGGGAAATCGGGCGGGAGGGCCGCGTAATGAGCAGTTCTTC. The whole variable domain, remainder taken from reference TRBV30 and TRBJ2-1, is SQTIHQWPATLVQPVGSPLSLECTVEGTSNPNLYWYRQAAGRGLQLLFYSVGIGQISSEVPQNLSASRPQDRQFILSSKKLLLSDSGFYLCAWIVRGNRAGGPRNEQFFGPGTRLTVL.

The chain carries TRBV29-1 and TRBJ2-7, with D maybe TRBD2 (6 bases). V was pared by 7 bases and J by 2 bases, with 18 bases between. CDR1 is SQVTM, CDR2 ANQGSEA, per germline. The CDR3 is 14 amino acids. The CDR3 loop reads CSARESVLAYEQYF. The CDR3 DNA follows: TGCAGCGCCCGGGAGTCTGTACTGGCCTACGAGCAGTACTTC.

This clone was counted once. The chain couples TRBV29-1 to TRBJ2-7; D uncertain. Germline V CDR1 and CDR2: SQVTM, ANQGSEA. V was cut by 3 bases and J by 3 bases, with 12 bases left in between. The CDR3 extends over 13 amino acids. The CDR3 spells CSVERGSRYEQYF. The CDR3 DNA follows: TGCAGCGTTGAGCGCGGCAGCCGCTACGAGCAGTACTTC.

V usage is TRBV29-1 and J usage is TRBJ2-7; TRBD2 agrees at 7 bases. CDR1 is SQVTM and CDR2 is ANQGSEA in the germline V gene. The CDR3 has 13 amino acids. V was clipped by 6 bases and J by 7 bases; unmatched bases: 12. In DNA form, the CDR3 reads TGCAGCGTGTGCCGGGACTACACTTTGGAGCAGTACTTC. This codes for CSVCRDYTLEQYF.

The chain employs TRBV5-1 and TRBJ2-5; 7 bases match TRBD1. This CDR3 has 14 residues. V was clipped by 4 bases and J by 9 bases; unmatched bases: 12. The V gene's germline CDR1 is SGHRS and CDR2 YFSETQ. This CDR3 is CASSEGQLRDPQYF. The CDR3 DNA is TGCGCCAGCAGCGAGGGACAGCTAAGAGATCCCCAGTACTTC.

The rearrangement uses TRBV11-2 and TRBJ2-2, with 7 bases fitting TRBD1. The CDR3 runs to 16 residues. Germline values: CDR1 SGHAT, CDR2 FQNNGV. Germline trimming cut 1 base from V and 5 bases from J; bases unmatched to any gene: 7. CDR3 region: CASSLGSPGGTGELFF. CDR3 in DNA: TGTGCCAGCAGCTTAGGGTCGCCAGGGGGAACCGGGGAGCTGTTTTTT. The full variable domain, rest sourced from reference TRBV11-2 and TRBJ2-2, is EAGVAQSPRYKIIEKRQSVAFWCNPISGHATLYWYQQILGQGPKLLIQFQNNGVVDDSQLPKDRFSAERLKGVDSTLKIQPAKLEDSAVYLCASSLGSPGGTGELFFGEGSRLTVL.